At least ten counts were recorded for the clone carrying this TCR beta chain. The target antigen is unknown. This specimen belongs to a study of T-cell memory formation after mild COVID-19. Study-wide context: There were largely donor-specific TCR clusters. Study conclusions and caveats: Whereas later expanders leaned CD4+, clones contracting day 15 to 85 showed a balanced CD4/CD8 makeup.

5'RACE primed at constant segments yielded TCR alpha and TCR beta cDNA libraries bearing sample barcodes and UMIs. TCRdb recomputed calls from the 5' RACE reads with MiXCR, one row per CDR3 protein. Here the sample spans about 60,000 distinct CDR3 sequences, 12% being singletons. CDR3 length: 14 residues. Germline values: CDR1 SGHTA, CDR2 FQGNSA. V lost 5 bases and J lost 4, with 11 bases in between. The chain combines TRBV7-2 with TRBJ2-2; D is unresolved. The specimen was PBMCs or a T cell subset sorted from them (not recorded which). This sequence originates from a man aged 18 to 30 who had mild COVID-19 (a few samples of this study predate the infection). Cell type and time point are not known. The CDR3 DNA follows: TGTGCCAGCAGCCGGCATGTGGCCACCGGGGAGCTGTTTTTT. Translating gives CASSRHVATGELFF.